This T cell receptor (beta chain) was sequenced in a study of beta chain features in type 1 diabetes. Findings and caveats of the study: The study found moderately but significantly shorter TCRB CDR3s in all four CD4+ subsets of Type 1 diabetes patients.

Germline lookup yields CDR1 SGDLS and CDR2 YYNGEE. V trimming: 4 bases; J trimming: 2 bases; junction bases outside the gene matches: 3. The CDR3 loop spans 15 amino acids. Every isolated RNA sample was fully reverse transcribed, so sequencing captured expressed TCRB transcripts. Using immunoSEQ multiplex PCR, the repertoire was profiled, and TCRdb retains in-frame clones only, with some absent. The table includes about 710,000 clones, 11% to 15% detected once. This clone was counted between two and nine times. Its specificity is not known. Sequencing was performed on naive CD4+ T cells from blood. The V gene is TRBV9, the J gene TRBJ2-5; 12 positions match TRBD2. The source of this sequence is a man aged 18 to 30 with type 1 diabetes. The CDR3 region has the DNA TGTGCCAGCAGCCTCGGACTAGCGGGGCAAGAGACCCAGTACTTC. This codes for CASSLGLAGQETQYF.